This T cell receptor (beta chain) was profiled in a study of blood T cell repertoires in COVID-19. Overall study context: Acute-phase and convalescent COVID-19 samples originated in the United States, Italy and Spain. PBMCs, B-cell-depleted T cells, or T cells were the source of the cDNA or gDNA that made up the material.

V shed 4 bases and J 3 bases; nucleotides not matched to a gene: 15. This CDR3 is 19 amino acids long. Germline V gives CDR1 LGHNA, CDR2 YNFKEQ. Original processing methods: Reference gene primer amplification in the assay estimated nucleated cell counts. Clones were read by immunoSEQ multiplex PCR, and TCRdb kept only the in-frame ones, dropping some. V, J and clone size reflect that table, while D and trimming were determined from the DNA. The sample contains about 190,000 clones, 88% of which appear only once. The TCR sequence derives from a young man with acute or convalescent COVID-19. Sequenced input: peripheral blood. The J gene is TRBJ2-1, the V gene TRBV4-2, with 10 bases matching TRBD2. The DNA for the CDR3 is TGTGCCAGCAGCCCCGCTCGGGGTCGGCTAGCGGGGGACTACAATGAGCAGTTCTTC. This gives the protein CASSPARGRLAGDYNEQFF.